The T cell receptor (beta chain) under discussion was sequenced for a study of T cells in Graves' hyperthyroidism and ophthalmopathy. This clonotype was recorded many times. The TCR beta CDR3 regions underwent amplification using RNA transcripts as the source. The HTBI primer set drove a first-round RT-PCR of the TCR CDR3. TCRdb used MiXCR to reprocess the multiplex PCR reads, holding one entry per CDR3 protein. The sample holds some 620,000 distinct CDR3 sequences, 15% to 20% seen once. The germline CDR1 and CDR2 sequences are SQVTM and ANQGSEA. Trimming cost V 6 bases and J 2 bases, with 13 bases left between them. CDR3 length: 14 residues.

This TCR was sampled from a woman aged 30 to 39 with Graves' hyperthyroidism. This sequence joins TRBV29-1 and TRBJ2-2; D possibly uses TRBD1 or TRBD2 (5 bases each). The sample was blood. CDR3 amino acids: CSVIGTINTGELFF. The CDR3, as DNA: TGCAGCGTCATCGGGACGATAAACACCGGGGAGCTGTTTTTT.